This TCR beta chain was observed in a study of T cells in Graves' hyperthyroidism and ophthalmopathy. CDR1 LGHDT and CDR2 YNNKEL come from the germline V gene (reference sequence). V lost 3 bases and J 2 bases, leaving 10 bases between the germline ends. CDR3 length: 14 amino acids. This clonotype came up many times. Template material for amplifying TCR beta CDR3 regions consisted of RNA transcripts. The HTBI primer set served for first-round RT-PCR of the TCR CDR3. TCRdb reanalysed the multiplex PCR reads using MiXCR and keeps one entry per CDR3 protein. The table lists under 600,000 distinct CDR3 sequences, roughly 16% of them singletons.

Sample: blood. The sequence derives from a woman in her thirties or forties with Graves' ophthalmopathy. The chain recombines TRBV3-1 with TRBJ1-2, with unresolved D. CDR3 nucleotides: TGTGCCAGCAGCCACACTAGGACCAACTATGGCTACACCTTC. It translates to CASSHTRTNYGYTF.